This T cell receptor (beta chain) was profiled in a study of cytomegalovirus exposure and HLA in healthy donors. As for this clone: As yet, its antigen is unknown.

The PCR had 60 Vbeta and 13 Jbeta primers. Generated by immunoSEQ multiplex PCR, the TCRdb table keeps only in-frame clones and is missing some. The sample includes 250,000 to 350,000 clones, roughly 89% of them seen just once. V trimming: 8 bases; J trimming: 2 bases; junction bases outside the gene matches: 4. This CDR3 contains 13 residues. Germline CDR1 is SNHLY and CDR2 is FYNNEI. Overall study findings and caveats: Within a later analysis, the majority of CMV-associated TCR beta chains appeared HLA-restricted.

The receptor's source is a woman aged 18 to 35 in good health and CMV-seronegative. The V gene is TRBV2, the J gene TRBJ2-7, with 9 nucleotides matching TRBD1. The source material was PBMCs. CDR3 DNA sequence: TGTGCCAGCTACGGACAGGGGCCCTACGAGCAGTACTTC. Its translation: CASYGQGPYEQYF.